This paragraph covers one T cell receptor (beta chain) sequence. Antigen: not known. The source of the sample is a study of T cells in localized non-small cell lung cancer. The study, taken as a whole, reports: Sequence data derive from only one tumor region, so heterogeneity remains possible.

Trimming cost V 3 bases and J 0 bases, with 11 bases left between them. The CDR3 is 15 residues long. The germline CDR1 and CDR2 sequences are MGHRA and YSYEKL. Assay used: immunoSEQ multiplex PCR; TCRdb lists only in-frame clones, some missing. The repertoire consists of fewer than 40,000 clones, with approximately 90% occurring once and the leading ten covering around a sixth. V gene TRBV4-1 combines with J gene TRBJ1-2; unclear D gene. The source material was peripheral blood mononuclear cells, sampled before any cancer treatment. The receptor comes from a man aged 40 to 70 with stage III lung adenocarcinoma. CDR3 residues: CASSQLTVANYGYTF. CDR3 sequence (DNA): TGCGCCAGCAGCCAGCTCACGGTAGCTAACTATGGCTACACCTTC.